The source of this T cell receptor (beta chain) is a study of OX40 agonist ivuxolimab in advanced cancers. Clones were read by immunoSEQ multiplex PCR, and TCRdb kept only the in-frame ones, dropping some. The sample shows about 12,000 clones, 69% of them seen only once. The CDR3 is made up of 15 amino acids. In germline, CDR1 is MDHEN, CDR2 SYDVKM. Trimming shortened V by 3 bases and J by 5 bases, and 17 bases separated the two germline ends. The sequencing here drew on CD4+ or CD8+ T cells sorted from blood, taken in a trial of the OX40 agonist ivuxolimab. This chain links TRBV28 with TRBJ2-7; no clear D. This clonotype was obtained from an adult with an advanced solid tumor such as melanoma, head and neck, liver or kidney cancer. DNA for the CDR3: TGTGCCAGCAGTTTTACCTCGCTCCTTGGTGACGAGCAGTACTTC. As protein: CASSFTSLLGDEQYF. The full variable domain, in which reference TRBV28 and TRBJ2-7 provide the parts outside the CDR3, is DVKVTQSSRYLVKRTGEKVFLECVQDMDHENMFWYRQDPGLGLRLIYFSYDVKMKEKGDIPEGYSVSREKKERFSLILESASTNQTSMYLCASSFTSLLGDEQYFGPGTRLTVT.